These 2 T cell receptor beta chains originate from one sample sequenced in a study of shared clonotypes between healthy human individuals. Clones were read by immunoSEQ multiplex PCR, and TCRdb kept only the in-frame ones, dropping some. The sample contains 450,000 to 500,000 clones, roughly 80% of which appear only once. Material: PBMCs. Receptors were obtained from a woman between 40 and 50 years old in good health. Some clones in this sample may be carry-over from other donors' samples.

This clone was seen a single time. In the same sample, other DNA sequences code for this CDR3. The V call is TRBV30, the J call TRBJ1-5; D gene ambiguous. This CDR3 contains 12 residues. V was shortened by 1 base and J by 4 bases, with 5 bases between the two germline ends. Per the germline V gene, CDR1 is GTSNPN and CDR2 is SVGIG (reference sequence). The CDR3 sequence: CAWSGSNQPQHF. The CDR3 DNA is TGTGCCTGGAGTGGAAGTAATCAGCCCCAGCATTTT. Full variable domain (rest looked up from reference TRBV30 and TRBJ1-5): SQTIHQWPATLVQPVGSPLSLECTVEGTSNPNLYWYRQAAGRGLQLLFYSVGIGQISSEVPQNLSASRPQDRQFILSSKKLLLSDSGFYLCAWSGSNQPQHFGDGTRLSIL.

This clone was picked up many times. CDR3 amino acids: CASSLGGSGETQYF. DNA of the CDR3: TGTGCCAGCAGTTTAGGAGGGTCGGGGGAGACCCAGTACTTC. The gene calls are TRBV28 and TRBJ2-5; TRBD2 might be the D (6 bases). This CDR3 comprises 14 residues. Germline CDR1 MDHEN, CDR2 SYDVKM. The V end lost 2 bases, the J end lost 5 bases, and 12 bases lay between the germline ends.